Shown below are 25 T cell receptor beta chains from a single sample sequenced in a study of T cell changes during pregnancy in multiple sclerosis. TCRdb keeps only in-frame clones here, not all; method: immunoSEQ multiplex PCR. Of 75,000 to 100,000 clones in the sample, 91% were seen once. Material: peripheral blood, obtained after pregnancy. These receptors came from a female donor in good health, enrolled as a control in a pregnancy study.

The V and J genes are TRBV4-1 and TRBJ1-4; 7 bases map to TRBD1. V lost 4 bases and J lost 3; bases outside the gene matches: 11. The CDR3 loop spans 17 amino acids. Germline V CDR1 and CDR2: MGHRA, YSYEKL. The DNA of the CDR3 is TGCGCCAGCAGCCCCGCACAGGGGATCGGGGCTAATGAAAAACTGTTTTTT. Translation gives CASSPAQGIGANEKLFF.

The chain is built from TRBV19 and TRBJ2-7; weak D call: TRBD1 (5 bases). CDR1 LNHDA and CDR2 SQIVND come from the germline V gene (reference sequence). V lost 4 bases and J lost 7, with 20 bases in between. The CDR3 is 15 residues long. CDR3 loop: CASSTPAEQGWEQYF. The CDR3 region has the DNA TGTGCCAGTAGTACCCCAGCCGAGCAGGGTTGGGAGCAGTACTTC.

The chain employs TRBV28 and TRBJ2-7, with D tentatively TRBD2 (5 bases). V was cut by 2 bases and J by 6 bases, with 5 bases left in between. Germline V lookup: CDR1 MDHEN, CDR2 SYDVKM. The CDR3 is 11 amino acids. The CDR3 DNA reads as TGTGCCAGCAGTTTACGGGGCGAGCAGTACTTC. Its protein product is CASSLRGEQYF.

The rearrangement links TRBV4-3 to TRBJ1-1; the match to TRBD1 covers 12 bases. With 3 bases clipped from V and 3 bases from J, the junction kept 2 bases outside the gene matches. CDR1 and CDR2 (germline): LGHNA, YSLEER. The length of the CDR3 is 15 residues. The CDR3 DNA follows: TGCGCCAGCAGCCACGGGGACAGGGGGCACACTGAAGCTTTCTTT. The encoded protein is CASSHGDRGHTEAFF.

J is TRBJ2-7 and V is TRBV5-6, with 10 bases fitting TRBD1. The CDR3 is 15 amino acids. The ends lost 4 bases at V and 3 bases at J; junction bases unmatched: 7. Germline V gene lookup returns CDR1 SGHDT and CDR2 YYEEEE. The CDR3 sequence is CASSAGTGVYYEQYF. CDR3 in DNA: TGTGCCAGCAGCGCCGGGACAGGGGTTTACTACGAGCAGTACTTC.

The chain couples TRBV5-6 to TRBJ2-1; 14 nucleotides match TRBD2. In germline, CDR1 is SGHDT, CDR2 YYEEEE. V dropped 4 bases and J dropped 7; count of bases not matched to a gene: 7. This CDR3 has 16 residues. CDR3 DNA sequence: TGTGCCAGCAGCACCGGGACTAGCGGGGGAGGGAATGAGCAGTTCTTC. This encodes CASSTGTSGGGNEQFF.

This clone counts as medium-sized. The chain couples TRBV9 to TRBJ1-4, with a weak D call TRBD1 (5 bases). The germline V gene has CDR1 SGDLS and CDR2 YYNGEE. V was clipped by 0 bases and J by 5 bases, with 11 bases between them. The CDR3 loop spans 15 amino acids. The CDR3 region is CASSVADSKNEKLFF. The CDR3 DNA reads TGTGCCAGCAGCGTAGCCGACAGTAAGAATGAAAAACTGTTTTTT. The full variable domain, completed using reference TRBV9 and TRBJ1-4, is DSGVTQTPKHLITATGQRVTLRCSPRSGDLSVYWYQQSLDQGLQFLIQYYNGEERAKGNILERFSAQQFPDLHSELNLSSLELGDSALYFCASSVADSKNEKLFFGSGTQLSVL.

The chain has TRBV27 and TRBJ1-1; no reliable D call. CDR1 is MNHEY and CDR2 is SMNVEV in the germline V gene (reference sequence). The V end lost 3 bases, the J end lost 1 base, and 12 bases lay between the germline ends. This CDR3 is built from 15 residues. The CDR3 region is CASSFRRAGNTEAFF. The CDR3 DNA reads as TGTGCCAGCAGTTTCCGGAGGGCGGGGAACACTGAAGCTTTCTTT.

The chain uses TRBV6-5 and TRBJ1-4; D is uncertain. The germline V and J ends were trimmed by 5 bases and 7 bases, with 8 bases remaining between them. This CDR3 is 12 amino acids long. CDR1 and CDR2 (germline): MNHEY, SVGAGI. CDR3 in DNA: TGTGCCAGCAGTCGCGCAGGTGAAAAACTGTTTTTT. It encodes CASSRAGEKLFF.

The V gene is TRBV28, the J gene TRBJ1-4; TRBD1 matches at 7 bases. Germline V gene data show CDR1 as MDHEN and CDR2 as SYDVKM. J gave up 10 bases and V 5 bases, and 7 bases lay outside the gene matches. CDR3 length: 13 residues. The CDR3 nucleotides read TGTGCCAGCAGTACAGGGGTTCCCGGAAAACTGTTTTTT. The encoded protein is CASSTGVPGKLFF. Complete variable domain (other parts from reference TRBV28 and TRBJ1-4): DVKVTQSSRYLVKRTGEKVFLECVQDMDHENMFWYRQDPGLGLRLIYFSYDVKMKEKGDIPEGYSVSREKKERFSLILESASTNQTSMYLCASSTGVPGKLFFGSGTQLSVL.

This clone was found once. The chain uses TRBV4-1 and TRBJ1-4; D ambiguous. Germline V gene lookup returns CDR1 MGHRA and CDR2 YSYEKL. This CDR3 is 14 amino acids long. The V gene lost 5 bases and the J gene lost 8 bases, with 15 bases spanning the gap. The CDR3 DNA reads TGCGCCAGCAGCTTCCGGAGGGTGAGAGAAAAACTGTTTTTT. Translating it yields CASSFRRVREKLFF.

V gene TRBV7-2 combines with J gene TRBJ2-1, with 8 bases lining up with TRBD1. The ends lost 2 bases at V and 9 bases at J; junction bases unmatched: 9. This CDR3 has 15 amino acids. CDR1 and CDR2 (germline): SGHTA, FQGNSA. Written as DNA, the CDR3 is TGTGCCAGCAGCTTAAAATACGGGACAGGAAGTGAGCAGTTCTTC. It yields the protein CASSLKYGTGSEQFF.

The V gene is TRBV19, the J gene TRBJ1-4; TRBD1 agrees at 8 bases. V was pared by 5 bases and J by 3 bases, with 8 bases of the junction left unmatched. Germline loops: CDR1 LNHDA, CDR2 SQIVND (reference sequence). The CDR3 runs 16 residues. For the CDR3, the DNA is TGTGCCAGTAGTGTCGACAGGGGTAGGGCTAATGAAAAACTGTTTTTT. Its translation: CASSVDRGRANEKLFF. The full variable domain, in which reference TRBV19 and TRBJ1-4 provide the parts outside the CDR3, is DGGITQSPKYLFRKEGQNVTLSCEQNLNHDAMYWYRQDPGQGLRLIYYSQIVNDFQKGDIAEGYSVSREKKESFPLTVTSAQKNPTAFYLCASSVDRGRANEKLFFGSGTQLSVL.

The chain couples TRBV15 to TRBJ1-5, with a possible D match to TRBD1 (6 bases). Germline V gene data show CDR1 as LNHNV and CDR2 as YYDKDF (reference sequence). The CDR3 is made up of 13 amino acids. The V gene lost 5 bases and the J gene lost 3 bases, with 8 bases spanning the gap. Here the CDR3 reads CATSWGPNQPQHF. The CDR3 DNA follows: TGTGCCACCAGCTGGGGGCCCAATCAGCCCCAGCATTTT.

In DNA, the CDR3 is TGCGCCAGCAGCCAACCTGACAGGGACACTGAAGCTTTCTTT. Translating it yields CASSQPDRDTEAFF. The rearrangement links TRBV4-1 to TRBJ1-1; 7 bases are a match to TRBD1. Germline CDR1 and CDR2: MGHRA and YSYEKL. V trimming: 2 bases; J trimming: 3 bases; junction bases outside the gene matches: 3. This CDR3 is 14 amino acids long.

V usage is TRBV11-2 and J usage is TRBJ2-1; 10 bases fit TRBD2. The CDR3 length is 17 residues. The germline CDR1 and CDR2 sequences are SGHAT and FQNNGV. Losses at the gene ends were 4 bases for V and 4 bases for J; bases not matched to a gene: 10. The CDR3, as DNA: TGTGCCAGCAGCTCAAACCTTCTAGCGGGGGTATACAATGAGCAGTTCTTC. Translating gives CASSSNLLAGVYNEQFF.

The rearrangement links TRBV6-1 to TRBJ2-5; TRBD1 agrees at 9 bases. After removal of 3 bases from V and 7 bases from J, the junction contained 9 bases not matched to a gene. CDR1 and CDR2 (germline): MNHNS, SASEGT. The length of the CDR3 is 15 residues. DNA of the CDR3: TGTGCCAGCAGTGAGAGGACAGGGGAAAGCGGGACCCAGTACTTC. It is translated as CASSERTGESGTQYF.

The CDR3 region has the DNA TGTGCCAGCAGCTTGAGCGTGACCTCCGGGGACGAGCAGTACTTC. Protein sequence: CASSLSVTSGDEQYF. This chain connects TRBV5-8 to TRBJ2-7, with D possibly matching TRBD2 (5 bases). The germline CDR1 and CDR2 sequences are SGHTS and YDEGEE. The CDR3 has 15 residues. Trimming shortened V by 1 base and J by 5 bases, and 16 bases separated the two germline ends.

The V call is TRBV27, the J call TRBJ2-3, with TRBD2 as a possible D gene (5 bases). Germline CDR1 is MNHEY and CDR2 is SMNVEV (reference sequence). CDR3 length: 14 amino acids. V shed 0 bases and J shed 4 bases, with 8 bases lying between them. CDR3 protein: CASSLSMEADTQYF. CDR3 bases: TGTGCCAGCAGTTTATCGATGGAGGCAGATACGCAGTATTTT.

The CDR3 bases are TGTGCCAGCAGCCCAGGGGGAGGCGAGACCCAGTACTTC. Encoded protein: CASSPGGGETQYF. The J gene is TRBJ2-5, the V gene TRBV5-4; D possibly corresponds to TRBD1 (7 bases). V lost 4 bases to trimming and J lost 5 bases, with 12 bases between them. The CDR3 extends over 13 amino acids. CDR1 and CDR2 (germline): SGHNT, YYREEE (reference sequence). The complete variable domain, with remaining parts taken from reference TRBV5-4 and TRBJ2-5, reads ETGVTQSPTHLIKTRGQQVTLRCSSQSGHNTVSWYQQALGQGPQFIFQYYREEENGRGNFPPRFSGLQFPNYSSELNVNALELDDSALYLCASSPGGGETQYFGPGTRLLVL.

A single count supports this clone. This chain connects TRBV18 to TRBJ1-2; D uncertain. The CDR3 contains 14 residues. V lost 2 bases and J lost 2, with 9 bases in between. CDR1 is KGHSH, CDR2 LQKENI, per germline. The CDR3 reads CASSPSSQNYGYTF. DNA of the CDR3: TGTGCCAGCTCACCATCATCACAGAACTATGGCTACACCTTC. Filled out from reference TRBV18 and TRBJ1-2, the complete variable domain reads NAGVMQNPRHLVRRRGQEARLRCSPMKGHSHVYWYRQLPEEGLKFMVYLQKENIIDESGMPKERFSAEFPKEGPSILRIQQVVRGDSAAYFCASSPSSQNYGYTFGSGTRLTVV.

The V call is TRBV28, the J call TRBJ2-6; TRBD1 is a possible D gene (6 bases). V was trimmed by 1 base and J by 0 bases, leaving 10 bases between them. The germline V gene encodes CDR1 MDHEN and CDR2 SYDVKM. This CDR3 is 17 amino acids long. The CDR3: CASSLSDRLSGANVLTF. The CDR3 region has the DNA TGTGCCAGCAGTTTATCCGACAGGCTCTCTGGGGCCAACGTCCTGACTTTC. Full variable domain (missing parts from reference TRBV28 and TRBJ2-6): DVKVTQSSRYLVKRTGEKVFLECVQDMDHENMFWYRQDPGLGLRLIYFSYDVKMKEKGDIPEGYSVSREKKERFSLILESASTNQTSMYLCASSLSDRLSGANVLTFGAGSRLTVL.

A single count supports this clone. The rearrangement links TRBV5-6 to TRBJ1-1; D gene ambiguous. V lost 0 bases to trimming and J lost 6 bases, with 6 bases between them. Germline-derived CDR1 and CDR2 are SGHDT and YYEEEE. This CDR3 spans 12 amino acids. The CDR3 nucleotides are TGTGCCAGCAGCTTGGGTCGGGCTGAAGCTTTCTTT. It translates to CASSLGRAEAFF.

The rearrangement uses TRBV28 and TRBJ2-5; no clear D gene. This CDR3 is built from 16 residues. Germline assignment: CDR1 MDHEN and CDR2 SYDVKM. V lost 7 bases, J lost 2 bases, and 20 bases lay in between. The CDR3 sequence is CASKEFSGVEQETQYF. The DNA for the CDR3 is TGTGCCAGCAAGGAGTTTAGTGGAGTGGAGCAAGAGACCCAGTACTTC.

The rearrangement uses TRBV27 and TRBJ2-7, with D maybe TRBD1 (5 bases). Germline-derived CDR1 and CDR2 are MNHEY and SMNVEV (reference sequence). Trimming shortened V by 6 bases and J by 2 bases, and 11 bases separated the two germline ends. The CDR3 length is 13 residues. The CDR3: CASSPDSTYEQYF. DNA of the CDR3: TGTGCCAGCAGCCCCGACAGCACCTACGAGCAGTACTTC.